These 26 T cell receptor beta chains were sequenced from one sample in a study of blood T cells in healthy people across ages. It was with a sample-barcoded 5' primer and a J-beta primer mix that a second PCR of about 7 to 12 cycles was run. In TCRdb, the 5' RACE reads were re-called with MiXCR into one record per CDR3 protein. The data contain about a million distinct CDR3 sequences, approximately 38% of them seen just once; the ten biggest clones take up 10% to 15%. Sample: blood. Receptor source: a man younger than 35 in good health.

This clonotype appeared once. One end of the junction does not line up with germline, which may come from a read error. This chain joins TRBV12-3 or TRBV12-4 and TRBJ2-3; either TRBD1 or TRBD2 may fit D (5 bases each). The length of the CDR3 is 14 residues. CDR3 sequence: CASSGTVSADAQYF. The CDR3 DNA is TGTGCCAGCTCCGGGACGGTGAGCGCAGATGCGCAGTATTTT.

This clonotype has only a few counts. This sequence joins TRBV4-1 and TRBJ2-1; 12 bases fit TRBD2. The ends lost 2 bases at V and 0 bases at J; junction bases unmatched: 5. The CDR3 totals 18 residues. The V gene's germline CDR1 is MGHRA and CDR2 YSYEKL. This CDR3 is CASSQTTSGGSSYNEQFF. As DNA, the CDR3 is TGCGCCAGCAGCCAAACAACTAGCGGGGGGAGCTCCTACAATGAGCAGTTCTTC.

The chain employs TRBV4-3 and TRBJ1-4; D ambiguous. Per the germline V gene, CDR1 is LGHNA and CDR2 is YSLEER. V lost 0 bases and J 4 bases, leaving 15 bases between the germline ends. The CDR3 is made up of 17 amino acids. In DNA form, the CDR3 reads TGCGCCAGCAGCCAAGAGCGTTTGGTGGTGGTTAATGAAAAACTGTTTTTT. This sequence encodes CASSQERLVVVNEKLFF.

The rearrangement links TRBV7-2 to TRBJ1-2; possibly TRBD1 for D (6 bases). The CDR3 spans 13 residues. Germline loops: CDR1 SGHTA, CDR2 FQGNSA. V lost 3 bases to trimming and J lost 8 bases, with 13 bases between them. CDR3 protein: CASSLNYRDGYTF. CDR3 DNA sequence: TGTGCCAGCAGCTTGAACTACAGGGACGGCTACACCTTC.

This rearrangement joins TRBV12-3 or TRBV12-4 to TRBJ1-1; D gene ambiguous. There are 15 residues in the CDR3. Trimming took off 3 bases at V and 4 bases at J, with 15 bases between the two ends. The DNA for the CDR3 is TGTGCCAGCAGTTTTCACCCGGACTTGGGCACTGAAGCTTTCTTT. Its translation is CASSFHPDLGTEAFF.

This clonotype showed up just a few times. The rearrangement links TRBV20-1 to TRBJ2-4; unclear D gene. CDR3 length equals 14 residues. From germline, CDR1 is DFQATT and CDR2 SNEGSKA (reference sequence). The V and J ends lost 0 bases and 3 bases respectively, with 9 bases between them. The CDR3 nucleotides are TGCAGTGCTAGAGAACCCAAGGTCAAAAACATTCAGTACTTC. Translating gives CSAREPKVKNIQYF.

This clonotype was detected only once. CDR3 nucleotides: TGTGCCAGCAGTTATACCCAAGACGGGTACAATGAGCAGTTCTTC. Translated: CASSYTQDGYNEQFF. The genes are TRBV6-2 or TRBV6-3 and TRBJ2-1; D remains ambiguous. The germline V gene has CDR1 MNHEY and CDR2 SVGEGT. The CDR3 has 15 residues. Trimming stripped 3 bases from V and 4 bases from J, with 13 bases between.

The chain joins TRBV20-1 to TRBJ2-5, with D perhaps matching TRBD2 (6 bases). This CDR3 is 13 amino acids long. In germline, CDR1 is DFQATT, CDR2 SNEGSKA (reference sequence). V lost 3 bases and J lost 5, with 13 bases in between. Here the CDR3 DNA reads TGCAGTGCTAGTAGGAGGGATAAGGAGACCCAGTACTTC. Amino acid sequence: CSASRRDKETQYF.

This clonotype has a count of ten or more. The chain has TRBV4-1 and TRBJ1-2, with D perhaps matching TRBD1 (5 bases). Trimming took 1 base from V and 4 from J, leaving 7 bases between them. There are 13 residues in the CDR3. Per germline, CDR1 MGHRA and CDR2 YSYEKL. CDR3 sequence reads: CASSQVGAYGYTF. The CDR3 coding sequence is TGCGCCAGCAGCCAAGTCGGGGCCTATGGCTACACCTTC.

The rearrangement links TRBV6-8 to TRBJ2-4, with TRBD1 as a possible D gene (5 bases). The CDR3 spans 17 residues. Deletions cut 6 bases from V and 0 bases from J, with 18 bases between. Germline lookup yields CDR1 MNHGY and CDR2 SAAAGT. The CDR3: CASRDPLQALAKNIQYF. DNA for the CDR3: TGTGCCAGCAGAGACCCTCTACAGGCTCTAGCCAAAAACATTCAGTACTTC.

The chain combines TRBV28 with TRBJ2-1, with 7 bases matching TRBD2. CDR3 length equals 15 residues. With V trimmed by 5 bases and J by 5 bases, 9 bases remained unmatched. Germline V lookup: CDR1 MDHEN, CDR2 SYDVKM. CDR3 sequence reads: CASSPRRGWNNEQFF. The CDR3 DNA is TGTGCCAGCAGTCCTCGGCGGGGGTGGAACAATGAGCAGTTCTTC.

The rearrangement joins TRBV5-1 to TRBJ1-2; tentatively, D is TRBD1 (6 bases). The CDR3 spans 15 residues. Germline lookup yields CDR1 SGHRS and CDR2 YFSETQ. The V end was cut by 0 bases, the J end by 3 bases, with 12 bases between. The CDR3 protein is CASSLANREDYGYTF. The CDR3 DNA follows: TGCGCCAGCAGCTTGGCAAACAGGGAGGACTATGGCTACACCTTC.

This clonotype was counted only a few times. The chain employs TRBV29-1 and TRBJ2-7; D possibly corresponds to TRBD2 (5 bases). V lost 5 bases and J lost 2, with 13 bases in between. CDR1 is SQVTM, CDR2 ANQGSEA, per germline. The CDR3 sequence is 13 residues long. The CDR3 spells CSVPLVGTYEQYF. The CDR3 DNA follows: TGCAGCGTTCCCCTGGTCGGGACCTACGAGCAGTACTTC.

This clonotype was seen a handful of times. The chain links TRBV4-3 to TRBJ1-4, with D maybe TRBD1 (5 bases). Germline loops: CDR1 LGHNA, CDR2 YSLEER. Trimming cost V 0 bases and J 11 bases, with 10 bases left between them. The CDR3 length is 13 residues. The CDR3 sequence: CASSQDYRDKLFF. The DNA for the CDR3 is TGCGCCAGCAGCCAAGATTATCGGGACAAACTGTTTTTT.

With regard to this clonotype: One end of the junction is discordant with germline, which a read error may explain. The V and J genes are TRBV28 and TRBJ1-1, with D hard to call. In germline, CDR1 is MDHEN, CDR2 SYDVKM. This CDR3 is built from 13 residues. The CDR3 protein is CASSVPQNAEAFF. In nucleotides, the CDR3 is TGTGCCAGCAGCGTACCCCAGAACGCTGAAGCTTTCTTT.

V and J are TRBV7-2 and TRBJ2-3, with D possibly matching TRBD1 (5 bases). This CDR3 region has 16 residues. CDR1 SGHTA and CDR2 FQGNSA come from the germline V gene. V lost 2 bases to trimming and J lost 2 bases, with 14 bases between them. CDR3: CASSLRGRRFTDTQYF. DNA of the CDR3: TGTGCCAGCAGCTTAAGGGGCAGGAGATTCACAGATACGCAGTATTTT.

In this sample, this clonotype turned up many times. The chain carries TRBV7-2 and TRBJ1-2; possible D gene TRBD1, 5 bases. From germline, CDR1 is SGHTA and CDR2 FQGNSA. V lost 5 bases and J lost 2, with 15 bases in between. The CDR3 extends over 15 amino acids. CDR3 coding DNA: TGTGCCAGCAGCCCGGGGACGGTTGCGAACTATGGCTACACCTTC. The encoded protein is CASSPGTVANYGYTF.

The chain carries TRBV29-1 and TRBJ1-2; 7 nucleotides line up with TRBD1. J gave up 0 bases and V 5 bases, and 9 bases lay outside the gene matches. Per the germline V gene, CDR1 is SQVTM and CDR2 is ANQGSEA. This CDR3 region has 15 residues. This CDR3 reads CSVPGQELSNYGYTF. In nucleotides, the CDR3 is TGCAGCGTTCCCGGACAGGAGCTATCTAACTATGGCTACACCTTC.

This sequence joins TRBV4-1 and TRBJ2-1; TRBD2 matches at 10 bases. The CDR3 has 16 residues. With 0 bases clipped from V and 7 bases from J, the junction kept 6 bases outside the gene matches. Germline CDR1 MGHRA, CDR2 YSYEKL. CDR3: CASSQDYSGGANEQFF. The CDR3, as DNA: TGCGCCAGCAGCCAAGATTACAGCGGGGGGGCGAATGAGCAGTTCTTC.

The chain joins TRBV7-9 to TRBJ1-2; TRBD1 matches 10 bases. In germline, CDR1 is SEHNR, CDR2 FQNEAQ (reference sequence). The CDR3 is 17 amino acids. V shed 5 bases and J 4 bases; nucleotides not matched to a gene: 13. CDR3 nucleotides: TGTGCCAGCAGCCGATACCTTGGGACAGGGGAGGTCTATGGCTACACCTTC. It yields the protein CASSRYLGTGEVYGYTF.

The CDR3 protein is CASSPLRKTQFF. In DNA form, the CDR3 reads TGTGCCAGCAGCCCGCTCCGAAAGACCCAGTTCTTC. The chain employs TRBV7-2 and TRBJ2-1; D remains unclear. The V gene lost 5 bases and the J gene lost 13 bases, with 15 bases spanning the gap. Germline CDR1 reads SGHTA; CDR2 reads FQGNSA. The CDR3 is made up of 12 amino acids.

The chain employs TRBV6-5 and TRBJ1-1, with 7 bases fitting TRBD1. The CDR3 runs to 15 residues. The trim removed 5 bases at V and 6 bases at J, leaving 12 bases unmatched. The germline gives CDR1 MNHEY, CDR2 SVGAGI. The DNA of the CDR3 is TGTGCCAGCAGTCGGACAGGTGAGGCTTCATCTGAAGCTTTCTTT. It encodes CASSRTGEASSEAFF.

This clonotype came up a few times. The chain is built from TRBV6-6 and TRBJ1-2; 7 bases align to TRBD1. The CDR3 runs 14 residues. Germline V lookup: CDR1 MNHNY, CDR2 SVGAGI (reference sequence). The V segment lost 0 bases and the J segment 4 bases; nucleotides outside the gene matches: 2. The CDR3 DNA follows: TGTGCCAGCAGTTACTCAGGGGGCCCCTATGGCTACACCTTC. Its protein is CASSYSGGPYGYTF.

This clonotype was found many times. J is TRBJ1-4 and V is TRBV12-3 or TRBV12-4, with D possibly TRBD1 on 5 matching bases. This CDR3 has 15 amino acids. Trimming left V 5 bases short and J 0 bases short, with 10 bases between. The CDR3 DNA follows: TGTGCCAGCAGTCCGGGGCGTTCAACTAATGAAAAACTGTTTTTT. Its protein is CASSPGRSTNEKLFF.

The rearrangement links TRBV2 to TRBJ1-1; 12 bases line up with TRBD1. Trimming took 4 bases from V and 7 from J; bases not matched to a gene: 13. The V gene's germline CDR1 is SNHLY and CDR2 FYNNEI. CDR3 length equals 17 residues. The CDR3 here is CASSVGQGANGRGEAFF. CDR3 sequence (DNA): TGTGCCAGCAGTGTGGGACAGGGGGCTAACGGTCGGGGTGAAGCTTTCTTT.

This clonotype showed up just a few times. The rearrangement uses TRBV10-3 and TRBJ1-1; weak D call: TRBD1 (6 bases). The CDR3 is 12 amino acids. Germline values: CDR1 ENHRY, CDR2 SYGVKD. V dropped 10 bases and J dropped 4 bases, with 13 bases sitting between them. The CDR3 reads CATQGTSTEAFF. For the CDR3, the DNA is TGTGCCACCCAAGGGACAAGCACTGAAGCTTTCTTT.